This TCR beta chain was documented in a study of shared clonotypes between healthy human individuals. Assay: immunoSEQ multiplex PCR; the TCRdb copy retains only in-frame clones and omits some. The repertoire holds about 530,000 clones, with 90% to 97% as singletons. A note on this clone: Other DNA sequences in this specimen translate into the identical CDR3.

Trimming removed 9 bases from V and 7 bases from J; junction bases left unmatched: 11. Germline-derived CDR1 and CDR2 are SNHLY and FYNNEI. There are 13 residues in the CDR3. This sequence was found in a woman in her thirties in good health. Specimen: naive CD4+ T cells sorted from blood. Subset of the sample: CD45RA+ positively selected. The genes are TRBV2 and TRBJ2-7; the match to TRBD2 covers 8 bases. CDR3 bases: TGTGCCAGTGGGCGGGAGACGGGGGGGGAGCAGTACTTC. Amino acids: CASGRETGGEQYF.